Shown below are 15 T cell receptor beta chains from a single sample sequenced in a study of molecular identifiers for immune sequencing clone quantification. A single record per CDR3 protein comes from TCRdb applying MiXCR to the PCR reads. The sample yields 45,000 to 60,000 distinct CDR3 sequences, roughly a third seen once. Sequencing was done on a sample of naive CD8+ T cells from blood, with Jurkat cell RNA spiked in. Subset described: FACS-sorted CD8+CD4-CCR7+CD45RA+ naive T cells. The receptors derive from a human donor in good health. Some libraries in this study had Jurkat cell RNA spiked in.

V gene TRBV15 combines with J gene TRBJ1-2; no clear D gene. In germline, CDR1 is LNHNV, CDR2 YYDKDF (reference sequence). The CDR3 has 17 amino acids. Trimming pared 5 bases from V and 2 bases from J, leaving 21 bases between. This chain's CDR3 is CATSGPGLGPENYGYTF. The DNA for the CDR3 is TGTGCCACCAGCGGACCAGGCCTAGGACCGGAAAACTATGGCTACACCTTC.

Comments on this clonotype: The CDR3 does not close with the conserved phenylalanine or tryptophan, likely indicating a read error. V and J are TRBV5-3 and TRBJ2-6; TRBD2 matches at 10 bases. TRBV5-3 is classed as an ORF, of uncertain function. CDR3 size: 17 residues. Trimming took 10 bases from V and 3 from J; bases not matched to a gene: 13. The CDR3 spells CACSLAASGGGANVLTI. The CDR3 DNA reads TGTGCCTGCAGCTTGGCGGCTAGCGGGGGTGGGGCCAACGTCCTGACTATC.

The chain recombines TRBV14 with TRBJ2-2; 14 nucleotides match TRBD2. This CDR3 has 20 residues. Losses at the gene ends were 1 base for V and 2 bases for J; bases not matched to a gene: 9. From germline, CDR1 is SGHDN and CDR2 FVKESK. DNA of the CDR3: TGTGCCAGCAGCCAAGTCGCCGGGACTAGCGGGAGCATTAACACCGGGGAGCTGTTTTTT. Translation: CASSQVAGTSGSINTGELFF.

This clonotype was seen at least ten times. The CDR3 bases are TGTGCCAGCAGCTTCAGCAAGACCTACGAGCAGTACTTC. This gives the protein CASSFSKTYEQYF. This chain links TRBV11-2 with TRBJ2-7; D unclear. The CDR3 has 13 amino acids. V was pared by 3 bases and J by 2 bases, with 8 bases between. Germline V CDR1 and CDR2: SGHAT, FQNNGV.

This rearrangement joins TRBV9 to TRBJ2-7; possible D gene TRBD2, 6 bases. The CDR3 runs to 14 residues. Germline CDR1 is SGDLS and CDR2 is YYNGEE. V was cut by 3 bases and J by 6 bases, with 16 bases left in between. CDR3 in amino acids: CASSGRDSMVEQYF. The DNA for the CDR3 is TGTGCCAGCAGCGGACGGGACTCCATGGTCGAGCAGTACTTC.

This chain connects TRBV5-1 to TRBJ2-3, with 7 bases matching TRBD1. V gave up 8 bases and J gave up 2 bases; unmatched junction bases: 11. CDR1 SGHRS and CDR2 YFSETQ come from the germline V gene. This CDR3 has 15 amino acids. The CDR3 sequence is CARKSPGQNTDTQYF. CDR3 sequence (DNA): TGCGCCAGAAAATCACCGGGACAGAACACAGATACGCAGTATTTT.

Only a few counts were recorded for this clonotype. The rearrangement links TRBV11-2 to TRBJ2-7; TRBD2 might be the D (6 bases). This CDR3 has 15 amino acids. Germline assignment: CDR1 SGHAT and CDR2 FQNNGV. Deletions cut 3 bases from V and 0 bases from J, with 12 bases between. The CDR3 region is CASSLNSGSSYEQYF. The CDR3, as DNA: TGTGCCAGCAGCTTGAATAGCGGAAGCTCCTACGAGCAGTACTTC.

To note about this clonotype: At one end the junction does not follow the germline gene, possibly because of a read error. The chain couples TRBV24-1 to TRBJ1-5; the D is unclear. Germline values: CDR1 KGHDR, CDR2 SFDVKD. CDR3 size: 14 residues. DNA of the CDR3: TGTGCCACCAGTGATTATTCTAGCGATCAGCCCCAGCATTTT. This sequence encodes CATSDYSSDQPQHF.

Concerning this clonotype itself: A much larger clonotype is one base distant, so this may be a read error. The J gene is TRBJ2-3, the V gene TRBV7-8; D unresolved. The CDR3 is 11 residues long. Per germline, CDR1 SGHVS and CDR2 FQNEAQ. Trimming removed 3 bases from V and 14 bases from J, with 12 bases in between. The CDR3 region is CASSLGMHPYF. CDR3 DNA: TGTGCCAGCAGCTTGGGGATGCATCCGTATTTT.

DNA of the CDR3: TGTGCCATCTTCAGGGGCTACGAGCAGTACTTC. The encoded protein is CAIFRGYEQYF. The rearrangement links TRBV6-1 to TRBJ2-7, with D perhaps TRBD1 (6 bases). Germline assignment: CDR1 MNHNS and CDR2 SASEGT. The CDR3 has 11 residues. V was pared by 10 bases and J by 3 bases, with 10 bases between.

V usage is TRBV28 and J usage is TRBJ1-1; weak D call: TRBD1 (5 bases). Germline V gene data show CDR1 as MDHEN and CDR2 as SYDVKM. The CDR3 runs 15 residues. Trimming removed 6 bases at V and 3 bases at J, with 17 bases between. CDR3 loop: CASRKPGPDYTEAFF. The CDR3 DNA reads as TGTGCCAGCAGAAAGCCGGGGCCCGACTACACTGAAGCTTTCTTT.

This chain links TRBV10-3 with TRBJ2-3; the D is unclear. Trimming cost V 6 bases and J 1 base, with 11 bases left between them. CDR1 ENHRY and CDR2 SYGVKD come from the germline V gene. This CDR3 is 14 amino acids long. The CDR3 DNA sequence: TGTGCCATCAGCACGATTGAAGGCACAGATACGCAGTATTTT. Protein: CAISTIEGTDTQYF.

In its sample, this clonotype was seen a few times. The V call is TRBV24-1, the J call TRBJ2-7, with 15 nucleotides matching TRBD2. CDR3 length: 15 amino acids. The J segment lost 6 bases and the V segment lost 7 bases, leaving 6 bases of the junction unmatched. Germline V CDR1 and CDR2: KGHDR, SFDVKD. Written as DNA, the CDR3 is TGTGCCACCAGCGACGGGACTAGCGGGAGGTTCGAGCAGTACTTC. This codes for CATSDGTSGRFEQYF.

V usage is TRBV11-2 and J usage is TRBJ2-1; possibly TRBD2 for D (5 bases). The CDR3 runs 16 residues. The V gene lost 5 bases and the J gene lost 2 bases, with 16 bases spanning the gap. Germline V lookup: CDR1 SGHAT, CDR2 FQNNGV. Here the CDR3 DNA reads TGTGCCAGCAGCCTTCCCGAGGGCCACCCCTACAATGAGCAGTTCTTC. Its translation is CASSLPEGHPYNEQFF. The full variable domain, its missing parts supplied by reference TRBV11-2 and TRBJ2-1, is EAGVAQSPRYKIIEKRQSVAFWCNPISGHATLYWYQQILGQGPKLLIQFQNNGVVDDSQLPKDRFSAERLKGVDSTLKIQPAKLEDSAVYLCASSLPEGHPYNEQFFGPGTRLTVL.

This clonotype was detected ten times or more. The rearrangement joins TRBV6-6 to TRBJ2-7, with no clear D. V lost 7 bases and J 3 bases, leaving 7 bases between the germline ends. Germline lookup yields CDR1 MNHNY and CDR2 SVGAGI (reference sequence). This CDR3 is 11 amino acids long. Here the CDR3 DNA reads TGTGCCAGCACCAGTGTCTACGAGCAGTACTTC. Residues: CASTSVYEQYF.